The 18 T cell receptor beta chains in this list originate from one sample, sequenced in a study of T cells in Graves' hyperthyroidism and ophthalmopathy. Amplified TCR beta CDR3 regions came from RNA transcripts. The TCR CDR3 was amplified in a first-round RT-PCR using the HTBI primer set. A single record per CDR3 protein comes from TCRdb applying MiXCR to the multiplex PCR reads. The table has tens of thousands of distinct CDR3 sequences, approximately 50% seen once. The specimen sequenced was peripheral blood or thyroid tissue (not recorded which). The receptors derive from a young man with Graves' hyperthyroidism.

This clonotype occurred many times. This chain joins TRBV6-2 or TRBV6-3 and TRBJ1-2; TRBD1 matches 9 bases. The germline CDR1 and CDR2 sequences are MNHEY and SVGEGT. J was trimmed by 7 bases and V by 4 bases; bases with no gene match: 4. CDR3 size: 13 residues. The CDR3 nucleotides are TGTGCCAGCAGTTCCGGGACAGGGATTGGCTACACCTTC. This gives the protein CASSSGTGIGYTF.

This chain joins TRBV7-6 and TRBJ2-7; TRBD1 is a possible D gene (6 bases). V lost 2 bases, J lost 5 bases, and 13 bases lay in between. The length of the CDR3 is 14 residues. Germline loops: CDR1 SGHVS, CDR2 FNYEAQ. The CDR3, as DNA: TGTGCCAGCAGCTTATGGACAGAGATAAACGAGCAGTACTTC. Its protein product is CASSLWTEINEQYF.

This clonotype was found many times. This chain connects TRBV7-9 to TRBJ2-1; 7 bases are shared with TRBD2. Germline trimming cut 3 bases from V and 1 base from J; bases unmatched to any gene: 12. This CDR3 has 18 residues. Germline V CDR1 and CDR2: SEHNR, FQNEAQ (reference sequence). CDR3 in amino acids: CASSFPLLGGSSYNEQFF. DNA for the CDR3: TGTGCCAGCAGCTTCCCTCTTCTGGGCGGGAGTTCCTACAATGAGCAGTTCTTC.

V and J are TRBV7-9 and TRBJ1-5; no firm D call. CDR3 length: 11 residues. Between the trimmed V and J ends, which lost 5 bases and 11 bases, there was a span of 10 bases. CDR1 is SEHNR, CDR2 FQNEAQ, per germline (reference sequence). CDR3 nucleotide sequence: TGTGCCAGCAGCAAACAAGAGACCCAGCATTTT. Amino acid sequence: CASSKQETQHF.

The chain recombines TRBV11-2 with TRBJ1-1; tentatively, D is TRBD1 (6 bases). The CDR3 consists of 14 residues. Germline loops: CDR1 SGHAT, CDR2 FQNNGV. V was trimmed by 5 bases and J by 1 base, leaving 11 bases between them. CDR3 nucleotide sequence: TGTGCCAGCAGCCCCAGGGGCTGGAACACTGAAGCTTTCTTT. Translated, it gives CASSPRGWNTEAFF.

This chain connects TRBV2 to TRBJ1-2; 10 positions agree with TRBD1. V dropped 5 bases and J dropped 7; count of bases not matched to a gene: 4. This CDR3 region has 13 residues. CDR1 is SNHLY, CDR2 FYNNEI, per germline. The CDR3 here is CASSPTGGSGYTF. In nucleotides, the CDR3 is TGTGCCAGCAGTCCGACAGGGGGCAGTGGCTACACCTTC. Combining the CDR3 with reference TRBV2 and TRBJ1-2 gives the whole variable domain EPEVTQTPSHQVTQMGQEVILRCVPISNHLYFYWYRQILGQKVEFLVSFYNNEISEKSEIFDDQFSVERPDGSNFTLKIRSTKLEDSAMYFCASSPTGGSGYTFGSGTRLTVV.

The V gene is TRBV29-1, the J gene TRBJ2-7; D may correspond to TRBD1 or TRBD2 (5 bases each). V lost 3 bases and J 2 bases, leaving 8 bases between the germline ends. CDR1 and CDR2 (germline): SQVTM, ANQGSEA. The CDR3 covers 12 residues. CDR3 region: CSVDEGTYEQYF. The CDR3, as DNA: TGCAGCGTTGACGAGGGGACCTACGAGCAGTACTTC.

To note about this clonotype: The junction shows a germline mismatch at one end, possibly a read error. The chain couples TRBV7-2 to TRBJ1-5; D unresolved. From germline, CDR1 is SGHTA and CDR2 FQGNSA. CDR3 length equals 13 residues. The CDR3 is CASSVAGGQPQHF. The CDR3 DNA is TGTGCCAGCAGCGTAGCGGGTGGTCAGCCCCAGCATTTT. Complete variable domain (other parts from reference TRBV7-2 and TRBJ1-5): GAGVSQSPSNKVTEKGKDVELRCDPISGHTALYWYRQSLGQGLEFLIYFQGNSAPDKSGLPSDRFSAERTGGSVSTLTIQRTQQEDSAVYLCASSVAGGQPQHFGDGTRLSIL.

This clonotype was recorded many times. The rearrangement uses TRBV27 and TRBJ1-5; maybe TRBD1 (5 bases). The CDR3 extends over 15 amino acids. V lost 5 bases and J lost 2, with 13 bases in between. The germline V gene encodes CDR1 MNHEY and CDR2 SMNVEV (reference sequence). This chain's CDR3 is CASSTGRGGNQPQHF. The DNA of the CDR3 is TGTGCCAGCAGTACCGGTAGGGGTGGCAATCAGCCCCAGCATTTT.

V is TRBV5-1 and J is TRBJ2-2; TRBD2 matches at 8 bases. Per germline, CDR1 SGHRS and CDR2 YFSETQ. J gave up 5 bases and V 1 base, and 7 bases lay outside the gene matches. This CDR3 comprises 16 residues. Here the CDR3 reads CASSLPLAGSTGELFF. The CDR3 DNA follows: TGCGCCAGCAGCTTGCCCCTAGCGGGTTCTACCGGGGAGCTGTTTTTT.

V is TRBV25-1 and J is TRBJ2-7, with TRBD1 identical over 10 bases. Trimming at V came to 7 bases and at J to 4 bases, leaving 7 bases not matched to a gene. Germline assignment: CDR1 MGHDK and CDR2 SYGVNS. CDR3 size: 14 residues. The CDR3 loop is CASTADRGLYEQYF. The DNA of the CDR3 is TGTGCCAGCACCGCAGACAGGGGGCTTTACGAGCAGTACTTC.

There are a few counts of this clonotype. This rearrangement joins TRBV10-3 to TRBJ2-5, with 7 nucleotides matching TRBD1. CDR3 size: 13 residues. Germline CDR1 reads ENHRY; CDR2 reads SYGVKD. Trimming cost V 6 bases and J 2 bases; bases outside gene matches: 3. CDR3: CAISGQDQETQYF. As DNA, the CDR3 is TGTGCCATCAGCGGACAGGATCAAGAGACCCAGTACTTC.

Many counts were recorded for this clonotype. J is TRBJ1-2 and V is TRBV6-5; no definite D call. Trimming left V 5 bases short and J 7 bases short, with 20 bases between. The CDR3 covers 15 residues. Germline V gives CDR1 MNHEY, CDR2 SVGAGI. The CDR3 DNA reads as TGTGCCAGCAGTAGCCCAGACACCGGGTTTCTTGGCTACACCTTC. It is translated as CASSSPDTGFLGYTF.

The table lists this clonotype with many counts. Here the CDR3 DNA reads TGTGCCAGCAGCTTAGTACAGGGTTTTAATCAGCCCCAGCATTTT. As protein: CASSLVQGFNQPQHF. The chain employs TRBV7-8 and TRBJ1-5, with D tentatively TRBD1 (6 bases). Trimming took off 1 base at V and 4 bases at J, with 11 bases between the two ends. Germline V gene sequence: CDR1 SGHVS, CDR2 FQNEAQ. This CDR3 region has 15 residues.

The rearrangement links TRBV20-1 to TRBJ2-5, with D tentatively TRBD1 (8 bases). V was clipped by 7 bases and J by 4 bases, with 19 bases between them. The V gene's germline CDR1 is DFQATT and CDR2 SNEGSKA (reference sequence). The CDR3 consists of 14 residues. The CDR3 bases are TGCAGTGGAAATGACAGGGGAGGGATAGAGACCCAGTACTTC. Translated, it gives CSGNDRGGIETQYF.

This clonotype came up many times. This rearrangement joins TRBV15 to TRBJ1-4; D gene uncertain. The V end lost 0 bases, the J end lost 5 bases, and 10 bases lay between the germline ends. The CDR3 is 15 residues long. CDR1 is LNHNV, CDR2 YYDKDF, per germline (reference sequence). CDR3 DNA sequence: TGTGCCACCAGCAGAGATGGTAAAGAAAATGAAAAACTGTTTTTT. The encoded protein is CATSRDGKENEKLFF.

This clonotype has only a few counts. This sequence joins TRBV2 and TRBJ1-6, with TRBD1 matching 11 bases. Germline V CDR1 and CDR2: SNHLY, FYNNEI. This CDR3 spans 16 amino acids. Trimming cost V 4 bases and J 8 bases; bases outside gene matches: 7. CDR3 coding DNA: TGTGCCAGCAGTGGAACGGGACAGGGGGGGTATTCACCCCTCCACTTT. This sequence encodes CASSGTGQGGYSPLHF.

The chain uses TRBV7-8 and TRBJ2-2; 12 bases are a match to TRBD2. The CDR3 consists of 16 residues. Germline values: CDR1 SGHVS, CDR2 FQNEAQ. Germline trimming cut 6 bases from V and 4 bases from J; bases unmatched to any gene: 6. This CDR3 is CASRGLAGTFTGELFF. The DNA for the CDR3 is TGTGCCAGCAGAGGACTAGCGGGAACTTTCACCGGGGAGCTGTTTTTT.